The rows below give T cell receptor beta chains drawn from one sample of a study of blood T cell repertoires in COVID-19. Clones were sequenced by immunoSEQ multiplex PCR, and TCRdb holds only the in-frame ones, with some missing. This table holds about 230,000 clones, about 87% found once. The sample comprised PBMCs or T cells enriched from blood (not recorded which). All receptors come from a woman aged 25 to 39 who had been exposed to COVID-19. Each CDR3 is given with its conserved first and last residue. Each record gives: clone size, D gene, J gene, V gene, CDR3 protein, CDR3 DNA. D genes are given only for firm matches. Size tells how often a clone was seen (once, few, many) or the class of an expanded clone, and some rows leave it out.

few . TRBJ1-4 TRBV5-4 CASSSRRETNEKLFF TGTGCCAGCAGCTCCCGCCGGGAGACTAATGAAAAACTGTTTTTT
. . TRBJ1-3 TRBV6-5 CASSYSRGLSGNTIYF TGTGCCAGCAGTTACTCCAGGGGCCTCTCTGGAAACACCATATATTTT
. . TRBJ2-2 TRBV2 CASSYMNTGELFF TGTGCCAGCAGTTACATGAACACCGGGGAGCTGTTTTTT
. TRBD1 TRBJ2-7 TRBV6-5 CATRGGTDYYEQYF TGTGCCACCAGGGGTGGGACAGATTACTACGAGCAGTACTTC
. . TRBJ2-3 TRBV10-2 CASSESGGSTDTQYF TGCGCCAGCAGTGAGTCGGGGGGAAGCACAGATACGCAGTATTTT
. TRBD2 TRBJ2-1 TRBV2 CASTLGTSAYNEQFF TGTGCCAGCACCCTCGGGACTAGCGCTTACAATGAGCAGTTCTTC
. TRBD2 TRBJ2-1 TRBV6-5 CASSWTSGRAENEQFF TGTGCCAGCAGTTGGACTAGCGGGAGGGCCGAAAATGAGCAGTTCTTC
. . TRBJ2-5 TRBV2 CASNQGWETQYF TGTGCCAGCAATCAGGGGTGGGAGACCCAGTACTTC
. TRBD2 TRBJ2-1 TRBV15 CATSRDREAYNEQFF TGTGCCACCAGCAGAGATCGGGAGGCCTACAATGAGCAGTTCTTC
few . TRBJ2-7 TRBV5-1 CASSAPGSRSSYEQYF TGCGCCAGCAGCGCCCCCGGATCACGGAGCTCCTACGAGCAGTACTTC
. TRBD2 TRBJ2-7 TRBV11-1 CASSWDYLATYEQYF TGTGCCAGCAGCTGGGACTACCTGGCGACCTACGAGCAGTACTTC
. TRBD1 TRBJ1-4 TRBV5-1 CASRSGTGLSKLFF TGCGCCAGCAGATCCGGGACAGGTCTATCAAAACTGTTTTTT
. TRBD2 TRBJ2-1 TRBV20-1 CSASAGTSGFNEQFF TGCAGTGCTAGTGCCGGGACTAGCGGTTTTAATGAGCAGTTCTTC
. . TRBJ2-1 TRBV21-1 CASSNRGTGGNEQFF TGTGCCAGCAGCAATCGAGGGACAGGGGGCAATGAGCAGTTCTTC
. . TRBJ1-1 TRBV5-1 CASSRTVISDEAFF TGCGCCAGCAGCCGGACAGTGATATCAGATGAAGCTTTCTTT
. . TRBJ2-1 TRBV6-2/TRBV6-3 CASSYLSEQFF TGTGCCAGCAGTTACCTGTCTGAGCAGTTCTTC
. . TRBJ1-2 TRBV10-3 CAISEFRGRDYGYTF TGTGCCATCAGTGAGTTTAGAGGGAGGGACTATGGCTACACCTTC
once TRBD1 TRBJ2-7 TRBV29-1 CSARTGGYEQYF TGCAGCGCCCGGACAGGGGGCTACGAGCAGTACTTC
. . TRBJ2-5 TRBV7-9 CASSLVQETQYF TGTGCCAGCAGCTTAGTACAAGAGACCCAGTACTTC
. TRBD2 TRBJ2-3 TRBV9 CASSAYSGTSGITDTQYF TGTGCCAGCAGCGCTTACTCCGGGACTAGCGGAATCACAGATACGCAGTATTTT
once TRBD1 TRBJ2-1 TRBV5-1 CASSGGTGTRDEQFF TGCGCCAGCAGCGGGGGGACAGGGACGAGGGATGAGCAGTTCTTC
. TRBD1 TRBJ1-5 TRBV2 CASSGQGVRNQPQHF TGTGCCAGCAGTGGGCAGGGGGTTCGCAATCAGCCCCAGCATTTT
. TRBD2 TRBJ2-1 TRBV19 CASTLIGTSGRPLPDNEQFF TGTGCCAGTACCTTGATCGGGACTAGCGGGAGGCCACTACCGGACAATGAGCAGTTCTTC
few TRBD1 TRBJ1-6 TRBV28 CASSPLQGAGNSPLHF TGTGCCAGCAGTCCACTACAGGGGGCAGGTAATTCACCCCTCCACTTT
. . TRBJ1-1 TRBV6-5 CASRSPGGGAFF TGTGCCAGCAGATCCCCGGGGGGGGGAGCTTTCTTT
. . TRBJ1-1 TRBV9 CASSPTSGEAFF TGTGCCAGCAGCCCTACCTCGGGTGAAGCTTTCTTT
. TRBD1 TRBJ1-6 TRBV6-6 CASSPRQGYSPLHF TGTGCCAGCAGCCCTCGACAGGGCTACTCACCCCTCCACTTT
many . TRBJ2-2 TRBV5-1 CASSLMGRDTGELFF TGCGCCAGCAGCTTGATGGGCAGAGACACCGGGGAGCTGTTTTTT
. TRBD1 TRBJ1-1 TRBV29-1 CSVAGGDNTEAFF TGCAGCGTTGCAGGGGGCGACAACACTGAAGCTTTCTTT
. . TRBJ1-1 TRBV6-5 CASSWSGVRTEAFF TGTGCCAGCAGTTGGTCAGGGGTCCGCACTGAAGCTTTCTTT
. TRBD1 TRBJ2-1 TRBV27 CASTPGQGANEQFF TGTGCCAGCACACCGGGACAGGGGGCGAATGAGCAGTTCTTC
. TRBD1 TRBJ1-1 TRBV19 CASSIPGQGHQAFF TGTGCCAGTAGTATTCCGGGACAGGGACATCAAGCTTTCTTT
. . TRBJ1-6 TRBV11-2 CASSLTRERSSYNSPLHF TGTGCCAGCAGCTTAACACGGGAGAGAAGCTCCTATAATTCACCCCTCCACTTT
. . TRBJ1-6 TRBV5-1 CASSFLQNKNSPLHF TGCGCCAGCAGCTTTTTACAGAACAAAAATTCACCCCTCCACTTT
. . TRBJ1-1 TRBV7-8 CASSLLRDGRTEAFF TGTGCCAGCAGCTTGTTGCGGGACGGTCGGACTGAAGCTTTCTTT
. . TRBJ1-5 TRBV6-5 CASNFLSNSNQPQHF TGTGCCAGCAATTTTTTGAGTAATAGCAATCAGCCCCAGCATTTT
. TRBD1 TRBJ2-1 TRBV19 CASSISDRAHEQFF TGTGCCAGTAGTATATCGGACAGGGCCCACGAGCAGTTCTTC
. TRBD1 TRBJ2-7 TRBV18 CASSTGVVNEQYF TGTGCCAGCTCGACAGGGGTCGTGAACGAGCAGTACTTC
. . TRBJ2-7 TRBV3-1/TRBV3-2 CASSQAWGWQYF TGTGCCAGCAGCCAAGCTTGGGGCTGGCAGTACTTC
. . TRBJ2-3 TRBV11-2 CASSLDRGDTQYF TGTGCCAGCAGCTTAGATCGGGGAGATACGCAGTATTTT
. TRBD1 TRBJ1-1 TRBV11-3 CASSFGQGTEAFF TGTGCCAGCAGCTTCGGACAGGGGACTGAAGCTTTCTTT
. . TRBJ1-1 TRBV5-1 CASSWARQLNEAFF TGCGCCAGCAGCTGGGCCAGACAGCTCAATGAAGCTTTCTTT
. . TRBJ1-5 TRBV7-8 CASSSRQANQPQHF TGTGCCAGCAGCTCCCGACAGGCAAATCAGCCCCAGCATTTT
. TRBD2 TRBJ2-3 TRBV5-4 CASSLGSGRAPDTQYF TGTGCCAGCAGCTTAGGTAGCGGGAGAGCTCCAGATACGCAGTATTTT
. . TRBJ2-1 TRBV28 CASFRDGGYNEQFF TGTGCCAGTTTTCGGGACGGGGGATACAATGAGCAGTTCTTC
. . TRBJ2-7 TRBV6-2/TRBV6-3 CASSGQSYEQYF TGTGCCAGCAGTGGACAGAGCTACGAGCAGTACTTC
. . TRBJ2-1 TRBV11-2 CASSLSTGTEILNEQFF TGTGCCAGCAGCCTTTCCACAGGTACGGAGATACTCAATGAGCAGTTCTTC
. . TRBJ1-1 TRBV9 CASSVDGGSSEAFF TGTGCCAGCAGCGTAGACGGGGGGTCCTCTGAAGCTTTCTTT
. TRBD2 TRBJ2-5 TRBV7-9 CASSSPSGEETQYF TGTGCCAGCAGCTCTCCTAGCGGAGAAGAGACCCAGTACTTC
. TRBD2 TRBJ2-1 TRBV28 CASSQLIAGYNEQFF TGTGCCAGCAGTCAGCTGATAGCGGGGTACAATGAGCAGTTCTTC